The 27 T cell receptor beta chains below come from one sample, sequenced in a study of persistence of HIV-infected CD4 T cells. For these receptors, no antigen is known. The stimulus was lysate of CMV-infected fibroblasts, 8.5 to 10 ug/mL. Memory cells lacking CD40L and CD69 with high CD45RO were sorted. The libraries were made with immunoSEQ version 4 in survey mode. Using immunoSEQ multiplex PCR, the repertoire was profiled, and TCRdb retains in-frame clones only, with some absent. The data hold 25,000 to 35,000 clones, with about four fifths observed a single time. The sample here was CD4+ T cells sorted from PBMCs after approximately 19-hour stimulation, taken from a patient who received antiretroviral therapy. The receptors were gathered from an adult man with HIV who was CMV-seropositive.

The chain links TRBV6-1 to TRBJ2-2, with D hard to call. Deletions cut 6 bases from V and 4 bases from J, with 12 bases between. This CDR3 spans 14 amino acids. Germline assignment: CDR1 MNHNS and CDR2 SASEGT. For the CDR3, the DNA is TGTGCCAGCAGCGCTAGGCCTGCCACCGGGGAGCTGTTTTTT. Amino acid sequence: CASSARPATGELFF.

This chain joins TRBV24-1 and TRBJ2-3; D may be TRBD2 (5 bases). Looked up from germline, CDR1 is KGHDR and CDR2 is SFDVKD. V dropped 4 bases and J dropped 1 base, with 11 bases sitting between them. CDR3 length: 15 residues. The CDR3, as DNA: TGTGCCACCAGTGACCCTAGCCCGGGCACAGATACGCAGTATTTT. This codes for CATSDPSPGTDTQYF.

V gene TRBV30 combines with J gene TRBJ1-3; D not resolved. V was cut by 2 bases and J by 4 bases, with 9 bases left in between. The CDR3 is made up of 13 amino acids. From germline, CDR1 is GTSNPN and CDR2 SVGIG (reference sequence). The CDR3 sequence is CAWSSRGGNTIYF. CDR3 DNA: TGTGCCTGGAGTTCCCGAGGAGGAAACACCATATATTTT. Variable domain in full (rest from reference TRBV30 and TRBJ1-3): SQTIHQWPATLVQPVGSPLSLECTVEGTSNPNLYWYRQAAGRGLQLLFYSVGIGQISSEVPQNLSASRPQDRQFILSSKKLLLSDSGFYLCAWSSRGGNTIYFGEGSWLTVV.

This clone appeared once. This CDR3 is CASSYRRGAYTDTQYF. Here the CDR3 DNA reads TGTGCCAGCAGTTATAGGCGGGGGGCTTACACAGATACGCAGTATTTT. V gene TRBV6-5 combines with J gene TRBJ2-3, with TRBD2 identical over 8 bases. The junction had 7 bases not matched to a gene; V was cut back by 3 bases and J by 2 bases. This CDR3 is built from 16 residues. Per germline, CDR1 MNHEY and CDR2 SVGAGI.

J is TRBJ1-1 and V is TRBV7-2; unclear D gene. V was clipped by 5 bases and J by 0 bases, with 13 bases between them. Germline CDR1 reads SGHTA; CDR2 reads FQGNSA. The CDR3 length is 15 residues. CDR3 bases: TGTGCCAGCAGCCTTGTCCAGGCTCTGAACACTGAAGCTTTCTTT. This encodes CASSLVQALNTEAFF.

The chain has TRBV18 and TRBJ2-7; TRBD1 aligns across 10 bases. Germline CDR1 and CDR2: KGHSH and LQKENI. The trim removed 3 bases at V and 3 bases at J, leaving 5 bases unmatched. The CDR3 totals 15 residues. In nucleotides, the CDR3 is TGTGCCAGCTCACCGGCGGGACAGGGGATCTACGAGCAGTACTTC. Its translation is CASSPAGQGIYEQYF.

This rearrangement joins TRBV9 to TRBJ1-2; tentative D call: TRBD1 (5 bases). Germline V gene lookup returns CDR1 SGDLS and CDR2 YYNGEE. The CDR3 has 13 amino acids. Trimming left V 2 bases short and J 6 bases short, with 11 bases between. CDR3 residues: CASSVPGTHGYTF. The CDR3 nucleotides read TGTGCCAGCAGCGTCCCCGGGACCCATGGCTACACCTTC.

The rearrangement joins TRBV5-5 to TRBJ1-6; unclear D gene. V shed 0 bases and J shed 8 bases, with 9 bases lying between them. The CDR3 runs to 14 residues. CDR1 and CDR2 from the germline V gene are SGHKS and YYEKEE (reference sequence). The CDR3 region has the DNA TGTGCCAGCAGCTTGGGCGGCGGCCATTCACCCCTCCACTTT. It translates to CASSLGGGHSPLHF.

The rearrangement links TRBV2 to TRBJ1-2; perhaps TRBD1 as D (5 bases). The length of the CDR3 is 12 residues. The V end lost 3 bases, the J end lost 8 bases, and 10 bases lay between the germline ends. The germline gives CDR1 SNHLY, CDR2 FYNNEI. For the CDR3, the DNA is TGTGCCAGCAGTGACACTACAGGCGGCTACACCTTC. As protein: CASSDTTGGYTF.

Worth noting for this clone: Other DNA sequences within the sample encode an identical CDR3. V usage is TRBV7-9 and J usage is TRBJ1-5; maybe TRBD1 (6 bases). The CDR3 is made up of 17 amino acids. CDR1 and CDR2 from the germline V gene are SEHNR and FQNEAQ (reference sequence). Deletions cut 4 bases from V and 0 bases from J, with 16 bases between. DNA for the CDR3: TGTGCCAGCAGCTACGGGACGGGGGGCTATAGCAATCAGCCCCAGCATTTT. This translates into CASSYGTGGYSNQPQHF.

The gene calls are TRBV7-2 and TRBJ2-3, with D unclear. V lost 1 base and J 2 bases, leaving 10 bases between the germline ends. The CDR3 is 15 amino acids. CDR1 is SGHTA, CDR2 FQGNSA, per germline. The DNA of the CDR3 is TGTGCCAGCAGCTTAGTAATTTACGACACAGATACGCAGTATTTT. As protein: CASSLVIYDTDTQYF.

The rearrangement uses TRBV2 and TRBJ1-1; TRBD1 might be the D (5 bases). The germline gives CDR1 SNHLY, CDR2 FYNNEI. The CDR3 extends over 15 amino acids. Trimming stripped 2 bases from V and 5 bases from J, with 15 bases between. The DNA for the CDR3 is TGTGCCAGCAGTGAAAACGGTGGCAGGGTAACTGAAGCTTTCTTT. As protein: CASSENGGRVTEAFF.

CDR3 nucleotides: TGCGCCAGCAGCCAAGGCCTGGGGACTTCTGAAGCTTTCTTT. Protein sequence: CASSQGLGTSEAFF. The chain combines TRBV4-3 with TRBJ1-1, with D possibly matching TRBD1 (5 bases). This CDR3 comprises 14 residues. Per germline, CDR1 LGHNA and CDR2 YSLEER. V gave up 1 base and J gave up 6 bases, with 12 bases separating them.

A few counts support this clone. The V call is TRBV4-2, the J call TRBJ1-2; TRBD1 matches 8 bases. Germline CDR1 and CDR2: LGHNA and YNFKEQ. Germline trimming cut 4 bases from V and 4 bases from J; bases unmatched to any gene: 8. The CDR3 has 15 amino acids. The CDR3 loop reads CASSPGQGVAYGYTF. For the CDR3, the DNA is TGTGCCAGCAGCCCTGGACAGGGAGTGGCCTATGGCTACACCTTC.

A single count supports this clone. The chain employs TRBV7-2 and TRBJ2-1; maybe TRBD2 (5 bases). The germline CDR1 and CDR2 sequences are SGHTA and FQGNSA. Trimming took off 2 bases at V and 7 bases at J, with 9 bases between the two ends. The CDR3 length is 13 residues. The CDR3 protein is CASSLRGMNEQFF. The CDR3 DNA sequence: TGTGCCAGCAGCTTAAGAGGGATGAATGAGCAGTTCTTC.

This clone was counted a single time. This chain connects TRBV4-3 to TRBJ1-2; a possible D gene is TRBD1 (6 bases). V was trimmed by 0 bases and J by 8 bases, leaving 16 bases between them. The CDR3 is made up of 15 amino acids. The V gene's germline CDR1 is LGHNA and CDR2 YSLEER. CDR3 residues: CASSQDGQPLAGYTF. CDR3 DNA: TGCGCCAGCAGCCAAGACGGACAGCCACTTGCCGGCTACACCTTC.

This rearrangement joins TRBV14 to TRBJ2-7; 7 bases map to TRBD1. The germline CDR1 and CDR2 sequences are SGHDN and FVKESK. The V gene end was trimmed by 4 bases and the J gene end by 3 bases; junction bases not matched to a gene: 15. This CDR3 has 17 amino acids. The CDR3 reads CASSPTSHDRTGYEQYF. Written as DNA, the CDR3 is TGTGCCAGCAGCCCGACCTCTCACGACAGGACAGGCTACGAGCAGTACTTC. Looking up the rest from reference TRBV14 and TRBJ2-7 gives the full variable domain: EAGVTQFPSHSVIEKGQTVTLRCDPISGHDNLYWYRRVMGKEIKFLLHFVKESKQDESGMPNNRFLAERTGGTYSTLKVQPAELEDSGVYFCASSPTSHDRTGYEQYFGPGTRLTVT.

V gene TRBV10-1 combines with J gene TRBJ1-1, with D unclear. Between the trimmed V and J ends, which lost 4 bases and 4 bases, there was a span of 7 bases. The CDR3 covers 12 residues. Germline assignment: CDR1 WNHNN and CDR2 SYGVQD (reference sequence). CDR3 protein: CASSGEGTEAFF. In nucleotides, the CDR3 is TGCGCCAGCAGTGGCGAAGGCACTGAAGCTTTCTTT.

With respect to this clone: A junction boundary mismatches the germline segment, possibly from a read error. V and J are TRBV7-6 and TRBJ2-1; weak D call: TRBD2 (7 bases). The CDR3 length is 13 residues. The V gene's germline CDR1 is SGHVS and CDR2 FNYEAQ. DNA of the CDR3: TGTGCCAGCAGTCGGGGTGACGTCGGGGGGCTGATCTTC. Its translation: CASSRGDVGGLIF.

This clone occurred a few times. The J gene is TRBJ1-5, the V gene TRBV30, with TRBD1 matching over 9 bases. Germline CDR1 reads GTSNPN; CDR2 reads SVGIG (reference sequence). Losses at the gene ends were 2 bases for V and 8 bases for J; bases not matched to a gene: 7. This CDR3 is 14 amino acids long. CDR3 nucleotide sequence: TGTGCCTGGAGTAGGAACAGGGGGCTTGAGCCCCAGCATTTT. Translating gives CAWSRNRGLEPQHF. Supplemented by reference TRBV30 and TRBJ1-5, the full variable domain reads SQTIHQWPATLVQPVGSPLSLECTVEGTSNPNLYWYRQAAGRGLQLLFYSVGIGQISSEVPQNLSASRPQDRQFILSSKKLLLSDSGFYLCAWSRNRGLEPQHFGDGTRLSIL.

V is TRBV5-1 and J is TRBJ1-6; D is perhaps TRBD1 (5 bases). V lost 0 bases and J 7 bases, leaving 11 bases between the germline ends. The CDR3 has 15 amino acids. CDR1 is SGHRS and CDR2 is YFSETQ in the germline V gene. CDR3 in amino acids: CASSLGRGGNSPLHF. CDR3 bases: TGCGCCAGCAGCTTGGGTCGGGGCGGCAATTCACCCCTCCACTTT.

This clone showed up just once. The genes are TRBV18 and TRBJ2-1; 10 bases line up with TRBD1. This CDR3 is 15 amino acids long. The V gene end was trimmed by 1 base and the J gene end by 6 bases; junction bases not matched to a gene: 3. CDR1 is KGHSH, CDR2 LQKENI, per germline. DNA for the CDR3: TGTGCCAGCTCACCACGACAGGGGGCCCTCAATGAGCAGTTCTTC. Protein product: CASSPRQGALNEQFF.

The chain recombines TRBV5-1 with TRBJ2-5; D unresolved. The germline V gene has CDR1 SGHRS and CDR2 YFSETQ. This CDR3 spans 14 amino acids. The V and J ends lost 5 bases and 4 bases respectively, with 15 bases between them. In DNA, the CDR3 is TGCGCCAGCAGAGTAGAAGGCGGTCGAGAGACCCAGTACTTC. It specifies CASRVEGGRETQYF.

Only a few counts were recorded for this clone. This rearrangement joins TRBV18 to TRBJ2-1, with TRBD2 as a possible D gene (6 bases). The V gene lost 3 bases and the J gene lost 0 bases, with 9 bases spanning the gap. Per the germline V gene, CDR1 is KGHSH and CDR2 is LQKENI. This CDR3 spans 15 amino acids. CDR3 coding DNA: TGTGCCAGCTCACCGGGACTCCGCTCCTACAATGAGCAGTTCTTC. Encoded protein: CASSPGLRSYNEQFF.

J is TRBJ2-3 and V is TRBV4-3; TRBD2 might be the D (6 bases). CDR3 length: 15 residues. Germline V CDR1 and CDR2: LGHNA, YSLEER. V was trimmed by 0 bases and J by 1 base, leaving 8 bases between them. In nucleotides, the CDR3 is TGCGCCAGCAGCCAAGAGTGGGGGGGCACAGATACGCAGTATTTT. Residues: CASSQEWGGTDTQYF.

This clone has only a few counts. V and J are TRBV15 and TRBJ1-5; no reliable D call. The CDR3 covers 14 residues. Trimming pared 2 bases from V and 4 bases from J, leaving 9 bases between. Germline V gene data show CDR1 as LNHNV and CDR2 as YYDKDF (reference sequence). The CDR3 spells CATSRQLGNQPQHF. The DNA of the CDR3 is TGTGCCACCAGCAGACAGTTGGGGAATCAGCCCCAGCATTTT.

The chain links TRBV24-1 to TRBJ1-2, with D possibly matching TRBD1 (6 bases). Trimming took off 4 bases at V and 8 bases at J, with 16 bases between the two ends. Germline values: CDR1 KGHDR, CDR2 SFDVKD. The CDR3 contains 14 residues. The CDR3 reads CATSEPDRLRGYTF. The CDR3 DNA is TGTGCCACCAGTGAACCTGACAGGCTGCGGGGCTACACCTTC.